Presented here are 15 T cell receptor beta chains from one specimen sequenced in a study of cytomegalovirus exposure and HLA in healthy donors. 60 Vbeta and 13 Jbeta primers were used in PCR. Produced via immunoSEQ multiplex PCR; TCRdb's table is partial and in-frame only. This table has approximately 140,000 clones, about four fifths appearing once. Sequenced: PBMCs. Receptors were obtained from a man between 45 and 60 years old in good health and CMV-seropositive.

The chain links TRBV28 to TRBJ1-1; D not resolved. Per germline, CDR1 MDHEN and CDR2 SYDVKM. The CDR3 covers 18 residues. V was shortened by 6 bases and J by 5 bases, with 28 bases between the two germline ends. The CDR3 spells CASSFPHSRWRAYTEAFF. The CDR3 DNA is TGTGCCAGCAGCTTCCCCCACAGCCGGTGGAGGGCATATACTGAAGCTTTCTTT.

This clone was seen a handful of times. J is TRBJ2-1 and V is TRBV6-5; TRBD2 matches 14 bases. The trim removed 6 bases at V and 8 bases at J, leaving 6 bases unmatched. The CDR3 is 15 residues long. Germline lookup yields CDR1 MNHEY and CDR2 SVGAGI. CDR3 loop: CASRSGLAGEDEQFF. CDR3 nucleotides: TGTGCCAGCAGATCGGGACTAGCGGGAGAGGATGAGCAGTTCTTC.

The genes are TRBV4-2 and TRBJ2-7; 12 nucleotides match TRBD2. CDR1 and CDR2 from the germline V gene are LGHNA and YNFKEQ. Unmatched junction bases numbered 2, after V lost 4 bases and J lost 4 bases. The CDR3 has 14 amino acids. The CDR3 bases are TGTGCCAGCAGCCTGACTAGCGGGAGTTACGAGCAGTACTTC. As protein: CASSLTSGSYEQYF.

The rearrangement links TRBV28 to TRBJ1-4; no reliable D call. V was shortened by 7 bases and J by 6 bases, with 15 bases between the two germline ends. The germline CDR1 and CDR2 sequences are MDHEN and SYDVKM. This CDR3 spans 14 amino acids. This CDR3 is CASNSPGTDEKLFF. The DNA of the CDR3 is TGTGCCAGCAATTCCCCGGGTACCGATGAAAAACTGTTTTTT.

This chain uses TRBV19 with TRBJ2-3; D is possibly TRBD2 (6 bases). This CDR3 spans 16 amino acids. Deletions cut 6 bases from V and 5 bases from J, with 21 bases between. The germline V gene has CDR1 LNHDA and CDR2 SQIVND (reference sequence). CDR3 in DNA: TGTGCCAGTAGCCCCGCGGCGGGGAGGAGACAAGATACGCAGTATTTT. It is translated as CASSPAAGRRQDTQYF.

CDR3 sequence: CASSLDGQGADTQYF. The CDR3 bases are TGTGCCAGCAGCTTGGATGGACAGGGAGCAGATACGCAGTATTTT. The chain joins TRBV5-4 to TRBJ2-3; 8 bases line up with TRBD1. The CDR3 has 15 amino acids. CDR1 and CDR2 from the germline V gene are SGHNT and YYREEE (reference sequence). The J segment lost 4 bases and the V segment lost 0 bases, leaving 4 bases of the junction unmatched.

In nucleotides, the CDR3 is TGTGCCAGCAGGGAATCGGGCAGGGGGAGCAATCAGCCCCAGCATTTT. Translation: CASRESGRGSNQPQHF. The V gene is TRBV27, the J gene TRBJ1-5, with 7 positions matching TRBD1. CDR1 is MNHEY and CDR2 is SMNVEV in the germline V gene (reference sequence). The CDR3 sequence is 16 residues long. V lost 6 bases to trimming and J lost 1 base; unmatched junction nucleotides: 9.

The chain joins TRBV9 to TRBJ2-1; no firm D call. V lost 0 bases, J lost 5 bases, and 6 bases lay in between. CDR1 is SGDLS and CDR2 is YYNGEE in the germline V gene. This CDR3 is 13 amino acids long. The CDR3 DNA reads as TGTGCCAGCAGCGTAGGAGCGCACAATGAGCAGTTCTTC. It codes for CASSVGAHNEQFF.

V usage is TRBV7-9 and J usage is TRBJ2-3; D remains unclear. The germline V and J ends were trimmed by 3 bases and 3 bases, with 16 bases remaining between them. Germline V CDR1 and CDR2: SEHNR, FQNEAQ (reference sequence). This CDR3 comprises 16 residues. The CDR3 region is CASSFLFQKKTDTQYF. The CDR3 DNA sequence: TGTGCCAGCAGCTTTTTATTCCAGAAAAAGACAGATACGCAGTATTTT.

This clone was detected only a few times. The genes are TRBV2 and TRBJ1-6, with D unclear. This CDR3 is built from 12 residues. Per the germline V gene, CDR1 is SNHLY and CDR2 is FYNNEI. The V gene lost 4 bases and the J gene lost 10 bases, with 8 bases spanning the gap. Written as DNA, the CDR3 is TGTGCCAGCAGTGGGAGCCGATCACCCCTCCACTTT. This encodes CASSGSRSPLHF.

The chain couples TRBV18 to TRBJ2-1, with 7 positions matching TRBD2. This CDR3 is 16 amino acids long. CDR1 is KGHSH, CDR2 LQKENI, per germline. The V gene end was trimmed by 2 bases and the J gene end by 1 base; junction bases not matched to a gene: 5. CDR3 sequence: CASSPSWEGSYNEQFF. The CDR3 DNA reads TGTGCCAGCTCACCATCGTGGGAGGGGTCCTACAATGAGCAGTTCTTC.

V usage is TRBV29-1 and J usage is TRBJ1-5, with D unresolved. Germline CDR1 reads SQVTM; CDR2 reads ANQGSEA. V was shortened by 2 bases and J by 3 bases, with 8 bases between the two germline ends. The CDR3 consists of 13 residues. The CDR3, as DNA: TGCAGCGTTGAAACGGTTGCCAATCAGCCCCAGCATTTT. Protein product: CSVETVANQPQHF.

This clone was detected only once. The chain uses TRBV7-8 and TRBJ2-3; D call uncertain. Germline CDR1 SGHVS, CDR2 FQNEAQ. This CDR3 is 12 amino acids long. The V end was cut by 1 base, the J end by 5 bases, with 4 bases between. The DNA of the CDR3 is TGTGCCAGCAGCTTAGGGAGAGATACGCAGTATTTT. Its translation is CASSLGRDTQYF.

This clone has a handful of counts. V gene TRBV11-2 combines with J gene TRBJ1-2; D might be TRBD1 (6 bases). This CDR3 region has 12 residues. The germline CDR1 and CDR2 sequences are SGHAT and FQNNGV. V was shortened by 4 bases and J by 6 bases, with 9 bases between the two germline ends. The CDR3 DNA reads TGTGCCAGCAGCTCCGGACAGCATGGCTACACCTTC. Protein sequence: CASSSGQHGYTF.

The V call is TRBV18, the J call TRBJ2-3, with D possibly TRBD1 on 6 matching bases. Looked up from germline, CDR1 is KGHSH and CDR2 is LQKENI. Trimming shortened V by 6 bases and J by 3 bases, and 10 bases separated the two germline ends. CDR3 length: 13 residues. CDR3 coding DNA: TGTGCCAGCTCGAACGACAGGACAGATACGCAGTATTTT. It specifies CASSNDRTDTQYF.